Below, 22 T cell receptor beta chains from the same sample are listed, as sequenced in a study of blood T cells in healthy people across ages. Through a sample-barcoded 5' primer and a J-beta primer mix, a second PCR was run for roughly 6 to 12 cycles. TCRdb re-derived calls from the 5' RACE reads in MiXCR, one entry per CDR3 protein. The sample includes around 1,000,000 distinct CDR3 sequences, approximately 38% of them seen just once. Sequenced material: blood. These receptors were taken from a man between 18 and 29 years old in good health.

This clonotype turned up a few times. This chain links TRBV11-2 with TRBJ2-7, with D perhaps matching TRBD2 (6 bases). Trimming shortened V by 4 bases and J by 2 bases, and 15 bases separated the two germline ends. In germline, CDR1 is SGHAT, CDR2 FQNNGV. The CDR3 length is 15 residues. CDR3 in amino acids: CASSSPQEGTYEQYF. DNA of the CDR3: TGTGCCAGCAGCTCACCCCAGGAGGGAACCTACGAGCAGTACTTC.

Only a few counts were recorded for this clonotype. The V gene is TRBV10-3, the J gene TRBJ1-1; possibly TRBD1 for D (6 bases). V was pared by 10 bases and J by 7 bases, with 16 bases between. Germline V CDR1 and CDR2: ENHRY, SYGVKD. This CDR3 comprises 12 residues. The CDR3: CASDTGRGEAFF. CDR3 in DNA: TGTGCCAGCGATACAGGGAGGGGTGAAGCTTTCTTT.

To note about this clonotype: A single base separates this from a much larger clone, so it may be a read error. The rearrangement links TRBV7-6 to TRBJ2-7; no definite D call. The germline V gene has CDR1 SGHVS and CDR2 FNYEAQ. V was shortened by 4 bases and J by 0 bases, with 13 bases between the two germline ends. This CDR3 region has 15 residues. CDR3 residues: CASSWEDGFSYEQYF. CDR3 in DNA: TGTGCCAGCAGCTGGGAAGACGGATTCTCCTACGAGCAGTACTTC.

The chain recombines TRBV30 with TRBJ1-2; unclear D gene. V lost 4 bases and J 5 bases, leaving 17 bases between the germline ends. CDR1 is GTSNPN, CDR2 SVGIG, per germline (reference sequence). The CDR3 is made up of 14 amino acids. CDR3 region: CAWTHGDQDYGYTF. CDR3 bases: TGTGCCTGGACGCACGGGGATCAAGATTATGGCTACACCTTC.

Points on this clonotype: A junction end diverges from the germline sequence, so it may reflect a read error. The gene calls are TRBV9 and TRBJ2-5; the D is unclear. The CDR3 spans 12 residues. Germline V gene data show CDR1 as SGDLS and CDR2 as YYNGEE. The CDR3 sequence: CAGSVNQETQYF. CDR3 coding DNA: TGTGCCGGCAGCGTCAACCAAGAGACCCAGTACTTC.

Only one count was recorded for this clonotype. The chain links TRBV7-3 to TRBJ2-7, with TRBD2 matching over 10 bases. CDR1 SGHTA and CDR2 FQGTGA come from the germline V gene. The CDR3 sequence is 16 residues long. The junction had 11 bases not matched to a gene; V was cut back by 2 bases and J by 7 bases. CDR3 bases: TGTGCCAGCAGCTTATATTCGACTAGCGGGTGGGATGAGCAGTACTTC. It is translated as CASSLYSTSGWDEQYF.

This chain uses TRBV7-9 with TRBJ1-4; D not certain. Germline V lookup: CDR1 SEHNR, CDR2 FQNEAQ (reference sequence). The CDR3 totals 16 residues. The V and J ends lost 5 bases and 10 bases respectively, with 23 bases between them. CDR3 sequence reads: CASSPAGSAPPRKLFF. The CDR3 region has the DNA TGTGCCAGCAGCCCGGCGGGATCCGCGCCCCCACGAAAACTGTTTTTT.

V usage is TRBV6-5 and J usage is TRBJ1-2, with D maybe TRBD1 (5 bases). The CDR3 is made up of 13 amino acids. The V end was cut by 2 bases, the J end by 8 bases, with 12 bases between. Germline V CDR1 and CDR2: MNHEY, SVGAGI. The CDR3 here is CASSYGAGVGYTF. The CDR3 DNA sequence: TGTGCCAGCAGTTACGGAGCGGGGGTCGGCTACACCTTC.

The sample holds many counts of this clonotype. The chain employs TRBV7-2 and TRBJ2-1; D possibly corresponds to TRBD2 (5 bases). Per germline, CDR1 SGHTA and CDR2 FQGNSA. Trimming pared 5 bases from V and 9 bases from J, leaving 11 bases between. This CDR3 has 12 amino acids. The DNA of the CDR3 is TGTGCCAGCAGCCCATCGGGGAGTGAGCAGTTCTTC. This codes for CASSPSGSEQFF.

This clonotype showed up just once. The gene calls are TRBV20-1 and TRBJ1-5; D is undetermined. The V and J ends lost 6 bases and 2 bases respectively, with 17 bases between them. The CDR3 totals 15 residues. Germline CDR1 and CDR2: DFQATT and SNEGSKA (reference sequence). CDR3 sequence reads: CSATRSAMGNQPQHF. DNA of the CDR3: TGCAGTGCCACTAGATCGGCAATGGGCAATCAGCCCCAGCATTTT.

This chain connects TRBV6-2 or TRBV6-3 to TRBJ2-3, with 9 nucleotides matching TRBD2. This CDR3 has 14 amino acids. Germline CDR1 MNHEY, CDR2 SVGEGT. V was clipped by 8 bases and J by 2 bases; unmatched bases: 5. The DNA for the CDR3 is TGTGCCAGCCGGAGACTAGCGGCCACAGATACGCAGTATTTT. It codes for CASRRLAATDTQYF.

The DNA of the CDR3 is TGCGCCAGCAGCCAACTCGTAGTTCTAGGGACTGAAGCTTTCTTT. Translating gives CASSQLVVLGTEAFF. The rearrangement joins TRBV4-1 to TRBJ1-1; unclear D gene. Trimming removed 2 bases at V and 5 bases at J, with 15 bases between. The CDR3 has 15 amino acids. Germline V gene sequence: CDR1 MGHRA, CDR2 YSYEKL.

This clonotype was counted between two and nine times. The gene calls are TRBV7-9 and TRBJ2-1; a weak D match, TRBD2 (6 bases). From germline, CDR1 is SEHNR and CDR2 FQNEAQ (reference sequence). CDR3 size: 15 residues. V lost 1 base and J 4 bases, leaving 11 bases between the germline ends. CDR3 in amino acids: CASSLGAGRYNEQFF. For the CDR3, the DNA is TGTGCCAGCAGCTTAGGCGCGGGGCGATACAATGAGCAGTTCTTC.

The chain links TRBV7-8 to TRBJ1-4; D perhaps matches TRBD1 (5 bases). With 2 bases removed from V and 5 bases from J, the gap between germline ends came to 18 bases. Germline V lookup: CDR1 SGHVS, CDR2 FQNEAQ. This CDR3 region has 17 residues. CDR3 region: CASSLSGRDRLNEKLFF. The DNA of the CDR3 is TGTGCCAGCAGCTTATCGGGCAGGGATAGACTGAATGAAAAACTGTTTTTT.

In the case of this clonotype: A much more abundant neighbour one base away suggests this may be a read error. The rearrangement joins TRBV30 to TRBJ2-3, with D perhaps matching TRBD1 (5 bases). The CDR3 is made up of 13 amino acids. V dropped 2 bases and J dropped 1 base, with 7 bases sitting between them. Germline CDR1 GTSNPN, CDR2 SVGIG (reference sequence). The CDR3 DNA reads TGTGCCTGGAGTACCAGGGGCACAGATACGCAGTATTTT. Encoded protein: CAWSTRGTDTQYF.

This clonotype was counted only a few times. The gene calls are TRBV6-2 or TRBV6-3 and TRBJ1-2, with D possibly matching TRBD1 (6 bases). The CDR3 sequence is 14 residues long. The germline gives CDR1 MNHEY, CDR2 SVGEGT. Deletions cut 6 bases from V and 5 bases from J, with 16 bases between. CDR3 in DNA: TGTGCCAGCAGGGGCACAGGGAAGCGGTATGGCTACACCTTC. Translated: CASRGTGKRYGYTF.

CDR3 DNA sequence: TGCAGCTCACCAAGAAATTCACCCCTCCACTTT. Protein sequence: CSSPRNSPLHF. The rearrangement joins TRBV29-1 to TRBJ1-6; D remains unclear. CDR3 size: 11 residues. V lost 8 bases to trimming and J lost 7 bases, with 9 bases between them. Germline V gene data show CDR1 as SQVTM and CDR2 as ANQGSEA. The full variable domain, completed using reference TRBV29-1 and TRBJ1-6, is SAVISQKPSRDICQRGTSLTIQCQVDSQVTMMFWYRQQPGQSLTLIATANQGSEATYESGFVIDKFPISRPNLTFSTLTVSNMSPEDSSIYLCSSPRNSPLHFGNGTRLTVT.

This clonotype has only a few counts. The chain carries TRBV13 and TRBJ2-1; D possibly corresponds to TRBD2 (6 bases). CDR3 length: 14 residues. The germline V gene has CDR1 PRHDT and CDR2 FYEKMQ (reference sequence). V dropped 2 bases and J dropped 4 bases, with 9 bases sitting between them. Written as DNA, the CDR3 is TGTGCCAGCAGCTTATGGGGGAGGTACAATGAGCAGTTCTTC. The encoded protein is CASSLWGRYNEQFF.

Notes on this clonotype: One end of the junction does not line up with germline, which may come from a read error. The V gene is TRBV9, the J gene TRBJ2-1; 7 bases are shared with TRBD1. From germline, CDR1 is SGDLS and CDR2 YYNGEE. The CDR3 consists of 15 residues. CDR3: CAGSAGTAPNNEQFF. The DNA of the CDR3 is TGTGCCGGCAGCGCCGGGACAGCCCCCAACAATGAGCAGTTCTTC.

The chain employs TRBV6-2 or TRBV6-3 and TRBJ2-3; the D gene is possibly TRBD2 (6 bases). The CDR3 consists of 15 residues. Trimming cost V 4 bases and J 6 bases, with 17 bases left between them. The germline V gene encodes CDR1 MNHEY and CDR2 SVGEGT. The CDR3 coding sequence is TGTGCCAGCAGTTCCCGGGACTTCCCCCCGGATACGCAGTATTTT. This sequence encodes CASSSRDFPPDTQYF.

The chain joins TRBV20-1 to TRBJ2-1; the D is unclear. The CDR3 is made up of 12 amino acids. Germline-derived CDR1 and CDR2 are DFQATT and SNEGSKA (reference sequence). The CDR3 reads CSPGHRDNEQFF. The CDR3 coding sequence is TGCAGCCCGGGCCACCGGGACAATGAGCAGTTCTTC.

The rearrangement uses TRBV29-1 and TRBJ1-1; TRBD1 matches at 7 bases. Germline CDR1 is SQVTM and CDR2 is ANQGSEA. The CDR3 is 17 residues long. The V and J ends lost 2 bases and 1 base, in that order; junction bases with no gene match: 13. CDR3 nucleotides: TGCAGCGTTGAACCACTGACAGGGACAAGGGGGAACACTGAAGCTTTCTTT. Its translation: CSVEPLTGTRGNTEAFF.